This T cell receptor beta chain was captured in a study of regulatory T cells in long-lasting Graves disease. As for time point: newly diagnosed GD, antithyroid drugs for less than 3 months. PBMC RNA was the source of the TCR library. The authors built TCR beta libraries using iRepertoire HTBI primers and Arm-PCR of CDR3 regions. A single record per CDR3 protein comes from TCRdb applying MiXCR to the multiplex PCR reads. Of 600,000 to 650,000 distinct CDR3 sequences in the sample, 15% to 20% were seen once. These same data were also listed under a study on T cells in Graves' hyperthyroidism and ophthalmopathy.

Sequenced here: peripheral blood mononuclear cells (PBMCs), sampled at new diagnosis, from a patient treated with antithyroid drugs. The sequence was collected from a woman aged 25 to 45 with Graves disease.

The DNA for the CDR3 is TGTGCCAGCAGCTACCTAGCGGGGGAACAAGAGACCCAGTACTTC. Residues: CASSYLAGEQETQYF. The V and J genes are TRBV7-2 and TRBJ2-5; 10 bases fit TRBD2. The J segment lost 2 bases and the V segment lost 4 bases, leaving 4 bases of the junction unmatched. CDR3 length: 15 amino acids. Germline V CDR1 and CDR2: SGHTA, FQGNSA.